This TCR beta chain was recovered during a study of shared clonotypes between healthy human individuals (dated by TCRdb to about 2020). With respect to the entire study: Two women and a few men aged 18 to 49 years were included in the cohort. The study deeply sequenced blood TCR repertoires of about 5 healthy adults to estimate repertoire size and the extent of clonotype sharing between individuals. To increase sequencing depth and limit assay-specific biases, TCR repertoire library preparation and sequencing were carried out by different laboratories using diverse techniques. Between about 0.8 and 9 billion PBMCs per donor were obtained by leukapheresis. For each donor, three plates each were used for CD4 naive and CD4 memory, two plates were used for CD8 naive, and one plate was used for CD8 memory. The full study reports these points: Even with the large sequencing depth, rarefaction of the sorted-subset datasets indicated that sequencing was incomplete. Sampling was restricted to blood, and TCR repertoires in tissue are likely to differ from TCR repertoires in blood. Pairwise subsampling led to the expectation that sequencing depth would affect the degree of clonotype sharing among donors. Because the study included a small number of donors, the genetic and exposure-history diversity represented was limited. Sharing across four donors was observed for 5% to 6.5% of naive CD4, over 3% of naive CD8, about 2.3% of memory CD4, and around 0.4% of memory CD8 clonotypes. Clonotypes shared by all four sorted-subset donors showed higher generation probabilities than non-shared clonotypes. Naive subsets generally had larger estimated clonotype richness than memory subsets.

At the junction V is shortened by 7 bases and J by 7 bases, with 13 bases in between. From the cysteine up to the phenylalanine, the CDR3 has a length of 12 residues. This entry keeps only the CDR3 DNA: 36 bases, framed from base 1. CDR1 MNHEY and CDR2 SMNVEV were looked up in the germline V gene (reference sequence). Using the deep immunoSEQ assay, multiplex PCR amplified TCR CDR3 regions from genomic DNA. Genomic DNA extracted from each cell subset was distributed evenly over all wells of several immunoSEQ 96-well plates, and each plate served as one replicate. For sorted subsets, approximately 200 ng of genomic DNA, equivalent to around 29,000 T cell genomes, went into each replicate PCR. Purified libraries were quantified with a Qubit 3.0 fluorometer, sized on a Bioanalyzer 2100, and re-quantified with the KAPA Library Quantification kit. Every immunoSEQ 96-well plate was sequenced on a dedicated single-read 150-cycle Illumina NextSeq 550 flow cell. From the authors' description of their analysis: Because the immunoSEQ output held only junctional sequences and lacked quality scores, the filtering could not match the filtering applied to full-length reads. To assign V/J genes and CDR3, sequences were annotated using PyIR, a Python wrapper for IgBLAST v1.9, with IMGT germline references. Reads were removed for weak V/J assignments (E-value above 1e-6), missing CDR3, stop codons, out-of-frame junctions, or ambiguous translated residues. A V3J clonotype was defined by an identical inferred V gene, J gene, and CDR3 amino acid sequence. Percentage overlap between repertoires was calculated by dividing the number of shared unique clonotypes by the size of the smaller repertoire. Repertoire richness was assessed with RTK rarefaction, the Chao1 estimator, and Recon v2.1 estimates of unobserved clonotypes. Generation probabilities were computed with OLGA for all TCRbeta clonotypes obtained by the gDNA method from several donors. Imported from immuneACCESS, the table was reduced by TCRdb to in-frame sequences with V and J called. These copies leave out some clones; in studies compared against another copy, an unresolved V gene accounts for under half, and the cause of the remainder is not known. V, J and clone size are taken as reported in that table, and D and trimming were inferred from the DNA itself. Across this sample there are about 2 million clones, with about 95% seen only once. The top ten hold more than 0.95% of the sample.

For the CD8 naive samples, CD45RO-negative cells were positively selected for CCR7, yielding a CD45RA+CCR7+ population from which TemRA cells were excluded. The donors were healthy, HIV-negative adults with no recently reported acute infections or vaccinations. Every donor was a Caucasian adult living in Nashville, Tennessee, USA. Blood was obtained by leukapheresis, after which PBMCs were separated by Ficoll-Histopaque density gradient centrifugation and cryopreserved in liquid nitrogen vapor phase. Analytical flow cytometry was used to check the purity and quantity of each magnetically sorted T cell population. Genomic DNA was isolated from each sorted fraction and quantified by UV absorbance on a Nanodrop 2000c. About this clone: Which antigen it targets is not known. The input lacks base qualities; no much larger clone sits a single base away.

The TCR comes from a young man in good health. The sequencing input was naive CD8+ T cells sorted from blood. The sample's cell subset or site label is to be understood as: CD45RA+CCR7+. The receptor chain draws on TRBV27 and TRBJ1-1, with a tentative D gene TRBD1 over 5 matching bases. The bases are TGTGCCAGCATTGGGCAGGGAGGTGAAGCTTTCTTT. Its coded protein is CASIGQGGEAFF.